One sample yielded the 21 T cell receptor beta chains listed below, sequenced in a study of Graves' ophthalmopathy and Graves' hyperthyroidism. RNA transcripts were the template, and TCR beta CDR3 regions were amplified from them. HTBI primers were used in a first-round RT-PCR, which preceded a second-round multiplex PCR. TCRdb analysed the multiplex PCR reads with MiXCR anew, one entry per CDR3 protein. This sample has 560,000 or so distinct CDR3 sequences, with 35% to 40% found just once. Material for sequencing was peripheral blood or thyroid tissue (not recorded which). The receptors here all came from an adult man with Graves' hyperthyroidism.

V is TRBV7-9 and J is TRBJ1-4, with a weak D call TRBD1 (5 bases). Germline CDR1 reads SEHNR; CDR2 reads FQNEAQ (reference sequence). Deletions cut 5 bases from V and 6 bases from J, with 19 bases between. The CDR3 covers 16 residues. The CDR3 loop reads CASSSLTSGSDEKLFF. The CDR3 DNA sequence: TGTGCCAGCAGCAGCTTAACGTCAGGGAGTGATGAAAAACTGTTTTTT. Looking up the rest from reference TRBV7-9 and TRBJ1-4 gives the full variable domain: DTGVSQNPRHKITKRGQNVTFRCDPISEHNRLYWYRQTLGQGPEFLTYFQNEAQLEKSRLLSDRFSAERPKGSFSTLEIQRTEQGDSAMYLCASSSLTSGSDEKLFFGSGTQLSVL.

Ten or more counts support this clonotype. V usage is TRBV5-6 and J usage is TRBJ1-5; TRBD1 aligns across 9 bases. CDR3 length equals 15 residues. CDR1 is SGHDT and CDR2 is YYEEEE in the germline V gene. V dropped 2 bases and J dropped 7; count of bases not matched to a gene: 7. CDR3 DNA: TGTGCCAGCAGCTTCTCCGGGACAGGGTTACAGCCCCAGCATTTT. This sequence encodes CASSFSGTGLQPQHF. The full variable domain, in which reference TRBV5-6 and TRBJ1-5 provide the parts outside the CDR3, is DAGVTQSPTHLIKTRGQQVTLRCSPKSGHDTVSWYQQALGQGPQFIFQYYEEEERQRGNFPDRFSGHQFPNYSSELNVNALLLGDSALYLCASSFSGTGLQPQHFGDGTRLSIL.

As for this clonotype: A read error is likely, as this CDR3 ends without the conserved phenylalanine or tryptophan. The chain couples TRBV7-7 to TRBJ1-1; D uncertain. CDR3 length equals 13 residues. CDR1 SSHAT and CDR2 FNYEAQ come from the germline V gene (reference sequence). CDR3 sequence reads: CASNKTASGKAFS. DNA of the CDR3: TGTGCTAGCAACAAGACCGCTTCGGGTAAAGCTTTCTCT.

This clonotype was detected many times. The chain recombines TRBV5-8 with TRBJ2-7, with a possible D match to TRBD2 (6 bases). CDR3 size: 14 residues. In germline, CDR1 is SGHTS, CDR2 YDEGEE. The V end was cut by 4 bases, the J end by 2 bases, with 13 bases between. CDR3 DNA sequence: TGTGCCAGCAGCCGGGGACTCCTCGCCTACGAGCAGTACTTC. Protein sequence: CASSRGLLAYEQYF. The full variable domain, with the rest looked up from reference TRBV5-8 and TRBJ2-7, is EAGVTQSPTHLIKTRGQQATLRCSPISGHTSVYWYQQALGLGLQFLLWYDEGEERNRGNFPPRFSGRQFPNYSSELNVNALELEDSALYLCASSRGLLAYEQYFGPGTRLTVT.

The chain couples TRBV7-2 to TRBJ1-4; the D is unclear. The CDR3 is 15 residues long. Germline V lookup: CDR1 SGHTA, CDR2 FQGNSA. V was pared by 5 bases and J by 5 bases, with 15 bases between. For the CDR3, the DNA is TGTGCCAGCAGCCAAGAACGGCGAAGGAATGAAAAACTGTTTTTT. Its translation: CASSQERRRNEKLFF.

Points on this clonotype: This may arise from a read error, as a much more abundant clone is one base away. CDR3 nucleotide sequence: TGTGCCTGCAGTACCGGAATTTCCTACGAGCAGTACTTC. It encodes CACSTGISYEQYF. The chain recombines TRBV6-2 or TRBV6-3 with TRBJ2-7; no firm D call. The CDR3 extends over 13 amino acids. Germline CDR1 MNHEY, CDR2 SVGEGT.

V usage is TRBV20-1 and J usage is TRBJ2-7; 8 bases are a match to TRBD2. The trim removed 5 bases at V and 3 bases at J, leaving 15 bases unmatched. Per the germline V gene, CDR1 is DFQATT and CDR2 is SNEGSKA (reference sequence). CDR3 size: 16 residues. The CDR3 sequence: CSAPSRLATFNYEQYF. In DNA, the CDR3 is TGCAGTGCTCCGTCGCGACTAGCGACATTTAACTACGAGCAGTACTTC.

This clonotype was picked up many times. The chain employs TRBV11-2 and TRBJ1-5; D might be TRBD1 (5 bases). The CDR3 is made up of 13 amino acids. From germline, CDR1 is SGHAT and CDR2 FQNNGV. Trimming took off 1 base at V and 5 bases at J, with 6 bases between the two ends. The DNA for the CDR3 is TGTGCCAGCAGCTTAGCAGGGCATCAGCCCCAGCATTTT. Translated, it gives CASSLAGHQPQHF. Full variable domain (outside the CDR3, taken from reference TRBV11-2 and TRBJ1-5): EAGVAQSPRYKIIEKRQSVAFWCNPISGHATLYWYQQILGQGPKLLIQFQNNGVVDDSQLPKDRFSAERLKGVDSTLKIQPAKLEDSAVYLCASSLAGHQPQHFGDGTRLSIL.

This clonotype appeared a few times. This chain links TRBV9 with TRBJ1-1; 11 bases agree with TRBD1. The CDR3 contains 17 residues. Germline V gene lookup returns CDR1 SGDLS and CDR2 YYNGEE. The V segment lost 1 base and the J segment 6 bases; nucleotides outside the gene matches: 11. The DNA for the CDR3 is TGTGCCAGCAGCGTAAACCCGTCGGGGACAGGGGGTTCTGAAGCTTTCTTT. Translation: CASSVNPSGTGGSEAFF.

As regards this clonotype: A read error may account for a junction end that differs from germline. This chain uses TRBV7-9 with TRBJ2-2, with D perhaps matching TRBD2 (6 bases). Germline V lookup: CDR1 SEHNR, CDR2 FQNEAQ (reference sequence). This CDR3 spans 14 amino acids. The chain's CDR3 is CASILGQVTGGLFF. Here the CDR3 DNA reads TGTGCCAGCATCCTCGGACAAGTCACCGGGGGGCTGTTTTTT.

V usage is TRBV4-2 and J usage is TRBJ1-6; D possibly corresponds to TRBD1 (5 bases). Looked up from germline, CDR1 is LGHNA and CDR2 is YNFKEQ. The CDR3 runs 16 residues. Trimming removed 5 bases at V and 0 bases at J, with 11 bases between. The CDR3 DNA is TGTGCCAGCAGCGAGGGGCGGATCTCCTATAATTCACCCCTCCACTTT. It is translated as CASSEGRISYNSPLHF.

This clonotype occurred many times. This chain uses TRBV7-9 with TRBJ1-1; D remains ambiguous. V lost 8 bases and J lost 6, with 16 bases in between. The CDR3 spans 13 residues. The germline gives CDR1 SEHNR, CDR2 FQNEAQ (reference sequence). The CDR3 bases are TGTGCCAGCGTCCAGGTAGAGGGCTCTGAAGCTTTCTTT. As protein: CASVQVEGSEAFF.

This chain connects TRBV20-1 to TRBJ2-5; D not certain. The germline V gene encodes CDR1 DFQATT and CDR2 SNEGSKA (reference sequence). Trimming removed 0 bases at V and 5 bases at J, with 10 bases between. The CDR3 totals 13 residues. Here the CDR3 reads CSARDEERETQYF. As DNA, the CDR3 is TGCAGTGCTAGAGATGAAGAGAGGGAGACCCAGTACTTC.

As to this clonotype: It is likely a read error, because the conserved phenylalanine at the end of the CDR3 is missing. J is TRBJ1-1 and V is TRBV28, with 7 positions matching TRBD1. With 5 bases clipped from V and 5 bases from J, the junction kept 8 bases outside the gene matches. The CDR3 length is 14 residues. From germline, CDR1 is MDHEN and CDR2 SYDVKM. The CDR3: CASSAPDRATEAFS. The DNA of the CDR3 is TGTGCCAGCAGTGCCCCCGACAGGGCAACTGAAGCTTTCTCT.

This clonotype appeared once. The chain couples TRBV7-9 to TRBJ2-7; 9 bases line up with TRBD1. With the DNA end fitting TRBJ2-5 better, the J assignment may be wrong. The germline V gene has CDR1 SEHNR and CDR2 FQNEAQ (reference sequence). CDR3 size: 16 residues. CDR3 residues: CASSTGSGTGRETQYF. DNA for the CDR3: TGTGCCAGCAGCACTGGATCCGGGACAGGGCGGGAGACCCAGTACTTC.

The V call is TRBV7-9, the J call TRBJ2-7; 7 bases are a match to TRBD2. CDR1 and CDR2 from the germline V gene are SEHNR and FQNEAQ (reference sequence). V dropped 8 bases and J dropped 0; count of bases not matched to a gene: 10. The CDR3 sequence is 15 residues long. The DNA for the CDR3 is TGTGCCAGCGGCGGAGCGGGAATAGTCTCCTACGAGCAGTACTTC. Its protein is CASGGAGIVSYEQYF.

This clonotype was seen at least ten times. The V call is TRBV12-3 or TRBV12-4, the J call TRBJ1-5, with D tentatively TRBD1 (6 bases). The CDR3 contains 18 residues. Trimming took 3 bases from V and 0 from J, leaving 18 bases between them. The CDR3 reads CASSFWPSRGYSNQPQHF. CDR3 coding DNA: TGTGCCAGCAGTTTTTGGCCATCCAGGGGTTATAGCAATCAGCCCCAGCATTTT.

The V and J genes are TRBV7-8 and TRBJ2-1; 8 nucleotides line up with TRBD2. J lost 2 bases, V lost 1 base, and 1 base had no gene match. Germline V gene data show CDR1 as SGHVS and CDR2 as FQNEAQ. The CDR3 covers 15 residues. In DNA form, the CDR3 reads TGTGCCAGCAGCTTAGACGGGAGGGCCTACAATGAGCAGTTCTTC. Translated: CASSLDGRAYNEQFF.

In its sample, this clonotype was seen many times. The V gene is TRBV29-1, the J gene TRBJ2-7, with 9 bases that match TRBD1. The J segment lost 2 bases and the V segment lost 7 bases, leaving 9 bases of the junction unmatched. The length of the CDR3 is 14 residues. Germline V gene data show CDR1 as SQVTM and CDR2 as ANQGSEA. The CDR3 sequence: CSAGQGRGTYEQYF. CDR3 in DNA: TGCAGCGCAGGACAGGGGAGGGGAACCTACGAGCAGTACTTC.

On this clonotype: One end of the junction is discordant with germline, which a read error may explain. The rearrangement uses TRBV19 and TRBJ1-4; D remains unclear. Looked up from germline, CDR1 is LNHDA and CDR2 is SQIVND (reference sequence). The CDR3 totals 13 residues. CDR3 DNA: TGTGCCAGTAGTATCTCACTTAATGAAGAACTGTTTTTT. Encoded protein: CASSISLNEELFF. Full variable domain (rest looked up from reference TRBV19 and TRBJ1-4): DGGITQSPKYLFRKEGQNVTLSCEQNLNHDAMYWYRQDPGQGLRLIYYSQIVNDFQKGDIAEGYSVSREKKESFPLTVTSAQKNPTAFYLCASSISLNEELFFGSGTQLSVL.

This clonotype was observed a few times. This chain uses TRBV3-1 with TRBJ1-1; D possibly corresponds to TRBD1 (5 bases). This CDR3 has 12 amino acids. Germline CDR1 LGHDT, CDR2 YNNKEL (reference sequence). With 2 bases removed from V and 6 bases from J, the gap between germline ends came to 7 bases. CDR3 in DNA: TGTGCCAGCAGCCAACTCAGGGCTGAAGCTTTCTTT. This gives the protein CASSQLRAEAFF.